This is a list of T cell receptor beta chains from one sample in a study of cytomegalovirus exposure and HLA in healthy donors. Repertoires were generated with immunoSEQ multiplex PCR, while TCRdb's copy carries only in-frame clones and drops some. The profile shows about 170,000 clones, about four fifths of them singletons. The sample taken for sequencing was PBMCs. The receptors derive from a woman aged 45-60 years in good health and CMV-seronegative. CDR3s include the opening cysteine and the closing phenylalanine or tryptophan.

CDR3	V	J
CASSPGQGRTEAFF	TRBV7-2	TRBJ1-1
CASSTFSISPPDNYGYTF	TRBV27	TRBJ1-2
CASSLRDMTYEQYF	TRBV6-1	TRBJ2-7
CASTRAATDTQYF	TRBV11-2	TRBJ2-3
CSTTEDRGVRETQYF	TRBV29-1	TRBJ2-5
CASSLGPGGGADTQYF	TRBV11-2	TRBJ2-3
CASKTGQLNYGYTF	TRBV6-5	TRBJ1-2
CASSLDNRGSLDEQFF	TRBV5-1	TRBJ2-1
CASGKGGRENEQYF	TRBV5-1	TRBJ2-7
CASRPKVRSTEAFF	TRBV27	TRBJ1-1
CASSHQRGQIGGANVLTF	TRBV7-8	TRBJ2-6
CASSAIQGGQETQYF	TRBV7-7	TRBJ2-5
CASVGSLNTEAFF	TRBV19	TRBJ1-1
CATSRDPQGWITEAFF	TRBV15	TRBJ1-1
CASSPPGLGYNEQFF	TRBV25-1	TRBJ2-1
CASSLAGGNEQFF	TRBV5-6	TRBJ2-1
CASSERTGGRAFF	TRBV2	TRBJ1-1
CASSLVGSSYNEQFF	TRBV5-1	TRBJ2-1
CASSSRDKAFF	TRBV7-9	TRBJ1-1
CASSFGHRENTGELFF	TRBV11-3	TRBJ2-2